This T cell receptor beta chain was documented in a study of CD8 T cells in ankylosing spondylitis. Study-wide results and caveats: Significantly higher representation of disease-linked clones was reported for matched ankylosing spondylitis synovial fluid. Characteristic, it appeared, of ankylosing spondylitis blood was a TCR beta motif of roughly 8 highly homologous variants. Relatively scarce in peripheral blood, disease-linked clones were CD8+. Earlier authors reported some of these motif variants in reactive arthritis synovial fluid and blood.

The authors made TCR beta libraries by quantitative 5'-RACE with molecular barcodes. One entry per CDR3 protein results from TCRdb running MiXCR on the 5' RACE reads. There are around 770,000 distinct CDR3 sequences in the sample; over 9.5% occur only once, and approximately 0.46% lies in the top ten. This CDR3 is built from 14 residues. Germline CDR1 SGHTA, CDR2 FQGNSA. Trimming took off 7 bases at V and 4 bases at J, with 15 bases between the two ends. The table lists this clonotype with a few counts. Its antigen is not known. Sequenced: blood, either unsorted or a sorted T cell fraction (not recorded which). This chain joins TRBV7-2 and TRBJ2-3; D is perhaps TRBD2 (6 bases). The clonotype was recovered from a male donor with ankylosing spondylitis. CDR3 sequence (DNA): TGTGCCAGCAACATAGGAGGGATGGCAGATACGCAGTATTTT. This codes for CASNIGGMADTQYF. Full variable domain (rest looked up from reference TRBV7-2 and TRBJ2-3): GAGVSQSPSNKVTEKGKDVELRCDPISGHTALYWYRQSLGQGLEFLIYFQGNSAPDKSGLPSDRFSAERTGGSVSTLTIQRTQQEDSAVYLCASNIGGMADTQYFGPGTRLTVL.